The TCR beta chain under discussion was sequenced for a study of T cell changes during pregnancy in multiple sclerosis. The V gene lost 5 bases and the J gene lost 5 bases, with 9 bases spanning the gap. There are 12 residues in the CDR3. Germline CDR1 reads LNHDA; CDR2 reads SQIVND (reference sequence). Sequencing was performed with immunoSEQ multiplex PCR; in TCRdb, only in-frame clones are kept and a portion is missing. In the table there are roughly 50,000 clones, 85% to 95% of which are singletons. Sequencing was performed on CD4+ T cells from peripheral blood mononuclear cells, taken in the third trimester of pregnancy. The receptor comes from a female donor with multiple sclerosis, enrolled in a pregnancy study. The chain combines TRBV19 with TRBJ1-1; D is possibly TRBD1 (5 bases). The DNA for the CDR3 is TGTGCCAGTAGTTCCAGGGTAACTGAAGCTTTCTTT. This codes for CASSSRVTEAFF.